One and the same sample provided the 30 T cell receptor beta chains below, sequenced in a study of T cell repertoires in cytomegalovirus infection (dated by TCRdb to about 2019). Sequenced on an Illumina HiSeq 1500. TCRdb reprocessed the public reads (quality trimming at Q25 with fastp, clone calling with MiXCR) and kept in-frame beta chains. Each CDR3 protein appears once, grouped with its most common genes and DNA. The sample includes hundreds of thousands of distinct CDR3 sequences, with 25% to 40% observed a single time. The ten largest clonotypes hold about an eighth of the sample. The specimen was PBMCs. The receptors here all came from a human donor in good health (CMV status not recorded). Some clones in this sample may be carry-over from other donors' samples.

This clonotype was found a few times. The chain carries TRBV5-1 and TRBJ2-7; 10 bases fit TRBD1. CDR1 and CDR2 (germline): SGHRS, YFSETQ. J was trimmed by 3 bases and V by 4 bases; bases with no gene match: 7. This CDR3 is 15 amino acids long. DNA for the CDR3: TGCGCCAGCAGCCCCGGGACAGGGGATGACTACGAGCAGTACTTC. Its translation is CASSPGTGDDYEQYF.

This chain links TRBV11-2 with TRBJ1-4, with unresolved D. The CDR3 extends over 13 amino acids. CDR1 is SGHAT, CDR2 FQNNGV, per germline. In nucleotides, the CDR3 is TGTTCCCACAGCTTCAGGAGAACTGAAAAACTGTTTTTT. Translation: CSHSFRRTEKLFF.

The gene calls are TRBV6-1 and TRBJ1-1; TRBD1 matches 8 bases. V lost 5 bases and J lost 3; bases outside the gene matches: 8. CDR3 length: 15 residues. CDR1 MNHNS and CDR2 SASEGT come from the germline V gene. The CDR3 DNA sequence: TGTGCCAGCAGTTTGCAGGGGGCGACCTACACTGAAGCTTTCTTT. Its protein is CASSLQGATYTEAFF.

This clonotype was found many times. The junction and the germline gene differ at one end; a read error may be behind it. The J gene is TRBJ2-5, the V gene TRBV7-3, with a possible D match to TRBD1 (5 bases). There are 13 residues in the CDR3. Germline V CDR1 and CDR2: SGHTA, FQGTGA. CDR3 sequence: CASSFWVPREWNF. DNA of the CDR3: TGTGCCAGCAGCTTCTGGGTGCCCAGGGAATGGAACTTC. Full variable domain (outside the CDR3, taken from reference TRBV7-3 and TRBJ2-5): GAGVSQTPSNKVTEKGKYVELRCDPISGHTALYWYRQSLGQGPEFLIYFQGTGAADDSGLPNDRFFAVRPEGSVSTLKIQRTERGDSAVYLCASSFWVPREWNFGPGTRLLVL.

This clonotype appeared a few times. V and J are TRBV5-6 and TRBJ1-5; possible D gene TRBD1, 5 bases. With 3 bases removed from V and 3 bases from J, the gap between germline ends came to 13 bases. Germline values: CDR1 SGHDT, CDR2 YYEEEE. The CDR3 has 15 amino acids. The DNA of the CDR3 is TGTGCCAGCAGCTGGCAGGGTACGGCCAATCAGCCCCAGCATTTT. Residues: CASSWQGTANQPQHF.

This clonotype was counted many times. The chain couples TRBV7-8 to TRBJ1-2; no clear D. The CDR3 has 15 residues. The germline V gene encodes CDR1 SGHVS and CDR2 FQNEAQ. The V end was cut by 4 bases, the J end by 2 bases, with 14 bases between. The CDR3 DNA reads TGTGCCAGCAGCTCTACCAATACAGCGAACTATGGCTACACCTTC. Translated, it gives CASSSTNTANYGYTF.

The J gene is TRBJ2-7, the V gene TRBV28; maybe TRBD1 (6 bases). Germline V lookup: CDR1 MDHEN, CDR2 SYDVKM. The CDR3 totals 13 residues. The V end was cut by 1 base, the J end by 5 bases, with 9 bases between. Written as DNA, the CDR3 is TGTGCCAGCAGTTTATCAGGGGAGAACGAGCAGTACTTC. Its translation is CASSLSGENEQYF.

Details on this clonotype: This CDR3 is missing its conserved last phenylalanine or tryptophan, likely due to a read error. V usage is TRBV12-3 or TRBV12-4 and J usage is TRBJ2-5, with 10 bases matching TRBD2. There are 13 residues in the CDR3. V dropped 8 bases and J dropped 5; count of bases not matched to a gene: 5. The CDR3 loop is CASGPTSGETQYL. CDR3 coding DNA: TGTGCCAGCGGACCGACTAGCGGGGAGACCCAGTACTTA.

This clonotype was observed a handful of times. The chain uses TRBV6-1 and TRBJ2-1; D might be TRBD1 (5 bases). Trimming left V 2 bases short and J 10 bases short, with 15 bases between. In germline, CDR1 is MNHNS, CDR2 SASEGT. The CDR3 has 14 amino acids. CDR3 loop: CASSEYAGSREQFF. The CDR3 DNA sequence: TGTGCCAGCAGTGAATACGCAGGGTCACGGGAGCAGTTCTTC.

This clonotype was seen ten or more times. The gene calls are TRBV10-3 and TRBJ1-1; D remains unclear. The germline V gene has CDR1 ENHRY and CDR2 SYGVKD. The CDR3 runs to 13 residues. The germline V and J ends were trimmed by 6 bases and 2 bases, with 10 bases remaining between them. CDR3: CAISPTLNTEAFF. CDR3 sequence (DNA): TGTGCCATCAGCCCAACACTTAACACTGAAGCTTTCTTT.

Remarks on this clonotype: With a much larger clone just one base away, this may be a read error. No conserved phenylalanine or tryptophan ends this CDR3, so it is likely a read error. The CDR3 reads CASSFGTGVNEQFL. The CDR3 DNA is TGTGCCAGCAGTTTCGGGACAGGGGTCAATGAGCAGTTCTTA. This chain links TRBV12-3 or TRBV12-4 with TRBJ2-1; TRBD1 agrees at 10 bases. V gave up 3 bases and J gave up 6 bases; unmatched junction bases: 2. The CDR3 extends over 14 amino acids.

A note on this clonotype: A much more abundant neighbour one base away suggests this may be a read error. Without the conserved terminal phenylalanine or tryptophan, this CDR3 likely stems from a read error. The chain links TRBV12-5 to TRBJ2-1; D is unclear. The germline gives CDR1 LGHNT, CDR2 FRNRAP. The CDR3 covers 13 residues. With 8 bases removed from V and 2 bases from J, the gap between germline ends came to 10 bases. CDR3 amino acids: CASNTTTYNEQFL. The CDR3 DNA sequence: TGTGCTAGTAATACTACGACCTACAATGAGCAGTTCTTA.

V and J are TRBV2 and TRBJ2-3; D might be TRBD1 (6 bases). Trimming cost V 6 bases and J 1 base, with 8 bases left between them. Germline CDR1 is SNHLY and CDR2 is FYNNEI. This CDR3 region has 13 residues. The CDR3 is CASRDSRTDTQYF. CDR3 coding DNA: TGTGCCAGCAGGGACAGCCGCACAGATACGCAGTATTTT. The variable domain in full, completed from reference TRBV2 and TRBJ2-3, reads EPEVTQTPSHQVTQMGQEVILRCVPISNHLYFYWYRQILGQKVEFLVSFYNNEISEKSEIFDDQFSVERPDGSNFTLKIRSTKLEDSAMYFCASRDSRTDTQYFGPGTRLTVL.

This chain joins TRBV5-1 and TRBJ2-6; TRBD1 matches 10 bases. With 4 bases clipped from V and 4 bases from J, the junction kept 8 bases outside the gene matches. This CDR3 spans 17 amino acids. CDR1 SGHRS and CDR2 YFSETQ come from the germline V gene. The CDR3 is CASSPGTGARGANVLTF. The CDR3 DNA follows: TGCGCCAGCAGCCCCGGGACAGGGGCAAGAGGGGCCAACGTCCTGACTTTC.

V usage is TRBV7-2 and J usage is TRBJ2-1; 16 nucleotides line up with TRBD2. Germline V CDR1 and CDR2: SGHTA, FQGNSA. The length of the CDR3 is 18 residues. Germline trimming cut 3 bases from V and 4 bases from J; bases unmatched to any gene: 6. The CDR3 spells CASSLGLAGGGGYNEQFF. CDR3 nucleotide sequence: TGTGCCAGCAGCTTGGGACTAGCGGGGGGGGGAGGATACAATGAGCAGTTCTTC.

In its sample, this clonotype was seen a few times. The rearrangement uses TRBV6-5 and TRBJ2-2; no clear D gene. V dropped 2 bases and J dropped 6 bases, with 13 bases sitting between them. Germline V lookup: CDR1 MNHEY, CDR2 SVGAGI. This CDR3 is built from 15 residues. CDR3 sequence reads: CASSYQSSGSGELFF. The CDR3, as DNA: TGTGCCAGCAGTTACCAATCAAGTGGGTCCGGGGAGCTGTTTTTT.

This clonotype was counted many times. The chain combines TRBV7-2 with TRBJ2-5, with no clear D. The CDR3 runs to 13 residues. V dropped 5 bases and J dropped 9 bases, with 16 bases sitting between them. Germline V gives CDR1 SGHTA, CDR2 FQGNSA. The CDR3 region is CASSMDPAGAQYF. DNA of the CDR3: TGTGCCAGCAGCATGGACCCCGCTGGGGCCCAGTACTTC. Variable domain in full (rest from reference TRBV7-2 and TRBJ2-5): GAGVSQSPSNKVTEKGKDVELRCDPISGHTALYWYRQSLGQGLEFLIYFQGNSAPDKSGLPSDRFSAERTGGSVSTLTIQRTQQEDSAVYLCASSMDPAGAQYFGPGTRLLVL.

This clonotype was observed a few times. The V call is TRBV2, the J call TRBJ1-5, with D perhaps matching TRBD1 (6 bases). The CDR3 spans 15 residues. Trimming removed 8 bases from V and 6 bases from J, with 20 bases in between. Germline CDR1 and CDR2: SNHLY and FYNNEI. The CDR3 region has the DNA TGTGCCAGCGGGAGCGGCAGGGGATCAGGTCAGCCCCAGCATTTT. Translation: CASGSGRGSGQPQHF.

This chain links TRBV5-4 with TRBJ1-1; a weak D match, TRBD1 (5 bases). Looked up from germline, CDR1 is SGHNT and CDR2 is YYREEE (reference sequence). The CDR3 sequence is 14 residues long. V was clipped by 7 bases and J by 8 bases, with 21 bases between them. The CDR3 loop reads CASGPSGFKGEAFF. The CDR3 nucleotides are TGTGCCAGCGGCCCGTCGGGGTTTAAGGGGGAAGCTTTCTTT.

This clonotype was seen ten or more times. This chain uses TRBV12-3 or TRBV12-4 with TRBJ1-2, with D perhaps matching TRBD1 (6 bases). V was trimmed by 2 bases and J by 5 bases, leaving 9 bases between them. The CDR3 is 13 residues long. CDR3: CASSLRGAYGYTF. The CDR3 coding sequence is TGTGCCAGCAGTTTAAGGGGGGCGTATGGCTACACCTTC.

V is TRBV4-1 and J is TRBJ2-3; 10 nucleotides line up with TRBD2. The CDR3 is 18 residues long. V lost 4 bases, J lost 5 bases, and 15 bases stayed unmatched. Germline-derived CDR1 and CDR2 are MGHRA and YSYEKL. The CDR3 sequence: CASSPSPQAGGPEDTQYF. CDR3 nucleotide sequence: TGCGCCAGCAGCCCATCACCCCAAGCGGGGGGGCCAGAAGATACGCAGTATTTT.

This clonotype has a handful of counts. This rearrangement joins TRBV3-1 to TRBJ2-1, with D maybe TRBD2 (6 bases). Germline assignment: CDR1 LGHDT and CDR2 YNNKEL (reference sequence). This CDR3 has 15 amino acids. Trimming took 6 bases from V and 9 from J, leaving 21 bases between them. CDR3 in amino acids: CASSQTGRGEFEQFF. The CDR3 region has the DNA TGTGCCAGCAGTCAGACTGGCCGCGGGGAGTTTGAGCAGTTCTTC.

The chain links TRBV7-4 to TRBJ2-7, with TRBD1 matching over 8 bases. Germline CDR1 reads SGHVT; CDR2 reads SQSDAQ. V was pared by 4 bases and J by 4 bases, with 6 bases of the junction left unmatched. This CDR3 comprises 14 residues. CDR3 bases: TGTGCCAGCAGCTGGGGGGACAGGAAATACGAGCAGTACTTC. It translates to CASSWGDRKYEQYF.

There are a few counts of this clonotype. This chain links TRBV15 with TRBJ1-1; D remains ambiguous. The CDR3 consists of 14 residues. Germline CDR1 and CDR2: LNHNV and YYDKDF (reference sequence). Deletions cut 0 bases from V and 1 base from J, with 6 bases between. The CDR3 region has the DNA TGTGCCACCAGCAGAGATCGGCCGAACACTGAAGCTTTCTTT. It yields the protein CATSRDRPNTEAFF.

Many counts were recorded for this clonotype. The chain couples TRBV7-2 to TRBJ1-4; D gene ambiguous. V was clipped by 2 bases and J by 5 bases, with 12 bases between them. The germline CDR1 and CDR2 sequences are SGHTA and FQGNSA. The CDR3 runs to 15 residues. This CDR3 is CASSLSPGINEKLFF. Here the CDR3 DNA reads TGTGCCAGCAGCTTATCCCCGGGGATAAATGAAAAACTGTTTTTT. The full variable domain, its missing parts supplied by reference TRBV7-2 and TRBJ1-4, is GAGVSQSPSNKVTEKGKDVELRCDPISGHTALYWYRQSLGQGLEFLIYFQGNSAPDKSGLPSDRFSAERTGGSVSTLTIQRTQQEDSAVYLCASSLSPGINEKLFFGSGTQLSVL.

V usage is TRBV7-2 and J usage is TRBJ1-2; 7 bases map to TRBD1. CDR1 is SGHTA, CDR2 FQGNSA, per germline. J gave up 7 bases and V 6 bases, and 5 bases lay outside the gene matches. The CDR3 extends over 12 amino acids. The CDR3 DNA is TGTGCCAGCAGAAGAGGGGGCTCTGGCTACACCTTC. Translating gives CASRRGGSGYTF.

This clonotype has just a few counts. The CDR3 nucleotides are TGTGCCAGCAGTTTATCCCGGGTGGCCCTCAACTATGGCTACACCTTC. Amino acid sequence: CASSLSRVALNYGYTF. The chain uses TRBV28 and TRBJ1-2; no reliable D call. The CDR3 runs to 16 residues. Trimming removed 1 base at V and 2 bases at J, with 14 bases between. Germline CDR1 MDHEN, CDR2 SYDVKM.

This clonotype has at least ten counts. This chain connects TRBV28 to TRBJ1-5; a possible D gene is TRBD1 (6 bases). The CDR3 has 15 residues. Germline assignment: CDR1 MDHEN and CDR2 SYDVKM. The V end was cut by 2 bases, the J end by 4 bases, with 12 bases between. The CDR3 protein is CASSLNGGTNQPQHF. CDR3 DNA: TGTGCCAGCAGTTTAAATGGGGGCACAAATCAGCCCCAGCATTTT.

CDR3 sequence: CASSFIRDGQPQHF. In DNA, the CDR3 is TGTGCCAGCAGTTTCATCAGGGATGGCCAGCCCCAGCATTTT. The J gene is TRBJ1-5, the V gene TRBV28; D perhaps matches TRBD1 (5 bases). Germline V CDR1 and CDR2: MDHEN, SYDVKM. CDR3 length equals 14 residues. The V end lost 3 bases, the J end lost 7 bases, and 13 bases lay between the germline ends.

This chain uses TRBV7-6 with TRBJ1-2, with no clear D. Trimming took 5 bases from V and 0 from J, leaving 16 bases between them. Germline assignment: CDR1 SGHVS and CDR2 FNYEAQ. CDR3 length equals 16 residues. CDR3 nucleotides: TGTGCCAGCAGCCCAAAGGGTCGTCCTGCTAACTATGGCTACACCTTC. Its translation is CASSPKGRPANYGYTF.